This T cell receptor (beta chain) was observed in a study of T cells after yellow fever vaccination. MiXCR, applied by TCRdb to the 5' RACE reads, yields one record per CDR3 protein. The table shows 120,000 or so distinct CDR3 sequences, with 7.2% occurring only once. The germline gives CDR1 SGHTA, CDR2 FQGNSA. J lost 11 bases, V lost 4 bases, and 13 bases had no gene match. The CDR3 has 15 residues. This clonotype was recorded a few times. The V gene is TRBV7-2, the J gene TRBJ1-4; 7 bases are shared with TRBD1. The TCR sequence derives from a man between 18 and 29 years old who received the YFV17D yellow fever vaccine. This sample comprised CD4+ T cells sorted from PBMCs, obtained about 49 days after the first yellow fever vaccination. CDR3 sequence: CASSSRGGMGQKLFF. The CDR3 coding sequence is TGTGCCAGCAGCTCCAGGGGTGGGATGGGACAGAAACTGTTTTTT.